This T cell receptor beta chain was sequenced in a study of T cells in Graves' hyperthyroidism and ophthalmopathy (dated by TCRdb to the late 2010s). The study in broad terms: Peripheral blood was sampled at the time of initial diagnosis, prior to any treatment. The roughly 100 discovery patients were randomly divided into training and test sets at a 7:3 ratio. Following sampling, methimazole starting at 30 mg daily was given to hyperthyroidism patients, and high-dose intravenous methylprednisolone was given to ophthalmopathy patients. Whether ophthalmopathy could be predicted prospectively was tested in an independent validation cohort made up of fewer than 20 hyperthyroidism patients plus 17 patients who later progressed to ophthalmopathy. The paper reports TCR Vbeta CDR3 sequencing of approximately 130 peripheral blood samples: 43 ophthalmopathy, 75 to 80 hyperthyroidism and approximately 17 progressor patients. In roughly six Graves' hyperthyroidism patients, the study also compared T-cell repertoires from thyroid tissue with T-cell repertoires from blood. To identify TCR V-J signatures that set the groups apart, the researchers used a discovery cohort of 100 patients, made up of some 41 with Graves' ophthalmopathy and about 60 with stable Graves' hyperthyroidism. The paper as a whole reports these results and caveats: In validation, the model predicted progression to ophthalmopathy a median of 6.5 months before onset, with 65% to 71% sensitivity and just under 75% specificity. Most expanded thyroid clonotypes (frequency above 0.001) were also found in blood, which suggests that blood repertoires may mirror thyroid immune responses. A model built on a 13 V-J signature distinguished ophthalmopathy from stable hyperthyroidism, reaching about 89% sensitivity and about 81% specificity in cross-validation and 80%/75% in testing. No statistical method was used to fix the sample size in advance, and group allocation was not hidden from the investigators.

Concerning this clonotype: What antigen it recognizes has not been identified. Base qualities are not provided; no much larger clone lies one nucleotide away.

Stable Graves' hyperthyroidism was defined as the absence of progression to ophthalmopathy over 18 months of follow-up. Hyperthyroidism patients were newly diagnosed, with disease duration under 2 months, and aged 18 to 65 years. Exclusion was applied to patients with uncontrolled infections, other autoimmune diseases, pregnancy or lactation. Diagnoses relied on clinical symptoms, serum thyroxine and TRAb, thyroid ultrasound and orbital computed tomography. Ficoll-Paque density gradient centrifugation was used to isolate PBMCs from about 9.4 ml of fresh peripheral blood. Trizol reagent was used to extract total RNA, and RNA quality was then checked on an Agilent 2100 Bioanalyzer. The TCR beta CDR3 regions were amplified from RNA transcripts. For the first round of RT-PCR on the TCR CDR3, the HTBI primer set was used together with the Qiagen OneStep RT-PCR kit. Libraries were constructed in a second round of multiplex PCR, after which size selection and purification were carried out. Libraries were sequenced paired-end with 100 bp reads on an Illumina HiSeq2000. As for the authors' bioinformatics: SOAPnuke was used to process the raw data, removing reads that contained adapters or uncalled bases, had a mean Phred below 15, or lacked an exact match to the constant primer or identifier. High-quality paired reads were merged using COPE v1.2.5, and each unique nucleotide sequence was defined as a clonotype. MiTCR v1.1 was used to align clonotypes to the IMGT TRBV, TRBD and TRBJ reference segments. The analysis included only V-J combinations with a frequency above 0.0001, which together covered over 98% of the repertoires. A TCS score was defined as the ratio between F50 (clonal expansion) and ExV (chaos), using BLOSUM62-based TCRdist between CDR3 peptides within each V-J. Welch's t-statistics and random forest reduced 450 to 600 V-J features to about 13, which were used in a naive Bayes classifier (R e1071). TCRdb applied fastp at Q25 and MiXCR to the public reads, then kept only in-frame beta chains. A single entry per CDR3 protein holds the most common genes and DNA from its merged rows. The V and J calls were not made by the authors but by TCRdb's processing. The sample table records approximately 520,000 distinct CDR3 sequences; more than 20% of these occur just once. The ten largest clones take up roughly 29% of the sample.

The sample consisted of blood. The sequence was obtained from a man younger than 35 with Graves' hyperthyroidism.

The CDR3 region: CSARDIAVEAFF. The sequence in DNA is TGCAGTGCTAGAGATATTGCAGTTGAAGCTTTCTTT. The sequence is built from TRBV20-1 and TRBJ1-1, with the D gene call left open. V loses 0 bases of germline sequence and J loses 7 bases, and the interval between the two ends is 9 bases. From a lookup of the germline V gene (reference sequence), CDR1 and CDR2 are DFQATT and SNEGSKA. The CDR3 holds 12 amino acids from the cysteine to the phenylalanine. Of all the DNA, just the CDR3 is kept, 36 bases in frame from base 1.